This T cell receptor beta chain was captured by sequencing in a study of blood T cell repertoires in COVID-19. Study in general: Both acute and convalescent COVID-19 samples were obtained from the United States, Italy and Spain. PBMCs, B-cell-depleted T cells, or T cells provided the cDNA or gDNA that made up the material.

CDR1 GTSNPN and CDR2 SVGIG come from the germline V gene (reference sequence). The trim removed 3 bases at V and 6 bases at J, leaving 4 bases unmatched. This CDR3 is 13 amino acids long. Per the original methods: Researchers report that nucleated cell counts were estimated from reference gene primer amplification. TCRdb's table, derived via immunoSEQ multiplex PCR, lists solely in-frame clones and lacks some. D and trimming were read from the DNA, whereas the V and J calls and clone size are those reported in that table. Among 65,000 to 90,000 clones listed, about 83% were seen once. V and J are TRBV30 and TRBJ2-4; 8 bases agree with TRBD2. Sequencing was performed on peripheral blood. The receptor comes from a man between 45 and 60 years old with active COVID-19. The CDR3 DNA reads TGTGCCTGGAGGACGGCGGGAGGAAACATTCAGTACTTC. Translating gives CAWRTAGGNIQYF.